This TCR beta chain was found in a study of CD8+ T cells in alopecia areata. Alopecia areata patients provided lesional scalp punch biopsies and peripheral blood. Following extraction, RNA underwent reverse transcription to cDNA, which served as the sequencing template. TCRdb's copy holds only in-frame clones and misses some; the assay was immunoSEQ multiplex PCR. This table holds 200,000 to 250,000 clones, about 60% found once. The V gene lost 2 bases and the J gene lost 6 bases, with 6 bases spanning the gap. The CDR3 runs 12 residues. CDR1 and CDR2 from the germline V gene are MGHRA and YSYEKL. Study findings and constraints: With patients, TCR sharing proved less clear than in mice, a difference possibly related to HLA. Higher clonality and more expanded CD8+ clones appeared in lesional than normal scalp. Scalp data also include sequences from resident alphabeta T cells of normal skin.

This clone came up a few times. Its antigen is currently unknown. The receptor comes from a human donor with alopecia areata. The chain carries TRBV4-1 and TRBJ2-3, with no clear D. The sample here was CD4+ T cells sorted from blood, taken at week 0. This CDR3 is CASSQPRDTQYF. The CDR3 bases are TGCGCCAGCAGCCAACCGAGGGATACGCAGTATTTT.